This T cell receptor beta chain came from a study of blood T cell repertoires in COVID-19. Background on the study: Acute and convalescent COVID-19 specimens originated in the United States, Italy and Spain.

Assay used: immunoSEQ multiplex PCR; TCRdb lists only in-frame clones, some missing. The table lists over 300,000 clones, around four fifths of them singletons. As to this clone: Other DNA sequences in the sample encode the same CDR3.

This CDR3 has 14 residues. J was trimmed by 1 base and V by 4 bases; bases with no gene match: 3. Germline assignment: CDR1 SGHRS and CDR2 YFSETQ. The chain links TRBV5-1 to TRBJ1-1, with 8 positions matching TRBD1. This sequence originates from a woman in her forties or fifties with acute or convalescent COVID-19. The specimen was peripheral blood. DNA for the CDR3: TGCGCCAGCAGCCCTGGACAGGGGAACACTGAAGCTTTCTTT. Translated: CASSPGQGNTEAFF.